The clone carrying this T cell receptor beta chain has only a few counts. Per the original methods: Amplified reference gene primers provided the basis for estimating nucleated cell counts. Assay: immunoSEQ multiplex PCR; the TCRdb copy retains only in-frame clones and omits some. V and J calls and clone size are given by that table; D and trimming were obtained from the DNA. The profile shows roughly 250,000 clones, about nine tenths of them singletons. The participants were between 18 and 89 years old and came from some 25 US areas. Participant-given clinical history determined each cohort assignment. The data derive from a study of blood T cell repertoires in COVID-19. Across the study: Sources were T cells, B-cell-depleted T cells, or PBMCs; the material itself was cDNA or gDNA.

Sequencing input: PBMCs or T cells enriched from blood (not recorded which). The sequence was obtained from a woman between 25 and 40 years old with acute COVID-19.

DNA for the CDR3: TGTGCCAGCAGCGAGGGCAACTATGGCTACACCTTC. This encodes CASSEGNYGYTF. The rearrangement links TRBV6-5 to TRBJ1-2, with D unresolved. Germline lookup yields CDR1 MNHEY and CDR2 SVGAGI. This CDR3 has 12 residues. V lost 6 bases and J lost 2, with 7 bases in between.